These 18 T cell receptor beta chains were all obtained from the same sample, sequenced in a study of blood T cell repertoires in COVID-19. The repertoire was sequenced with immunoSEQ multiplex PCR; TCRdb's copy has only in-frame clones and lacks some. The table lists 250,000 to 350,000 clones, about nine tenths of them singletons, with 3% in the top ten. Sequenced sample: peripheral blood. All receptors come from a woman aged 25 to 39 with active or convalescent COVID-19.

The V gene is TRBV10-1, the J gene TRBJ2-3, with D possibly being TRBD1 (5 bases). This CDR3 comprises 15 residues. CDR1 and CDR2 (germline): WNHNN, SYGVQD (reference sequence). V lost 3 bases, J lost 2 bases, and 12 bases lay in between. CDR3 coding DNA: TGCGCCAGCAGTGACATTCAGGGCGTCACAGATACGCAGTATTTT. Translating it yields CASSDIQGVTDTQYF.

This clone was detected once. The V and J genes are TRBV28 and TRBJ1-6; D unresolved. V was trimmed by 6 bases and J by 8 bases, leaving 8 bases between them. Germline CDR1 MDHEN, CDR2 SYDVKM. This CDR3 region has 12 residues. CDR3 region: CASSRLDSPLHF. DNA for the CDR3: TGTGCCAGCAGCCGCCTAGATTCACCCCTCCACTTT.

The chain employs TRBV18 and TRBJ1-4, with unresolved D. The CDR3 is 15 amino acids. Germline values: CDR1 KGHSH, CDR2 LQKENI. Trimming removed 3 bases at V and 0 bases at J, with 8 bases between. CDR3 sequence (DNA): TGTGCCAGCTCACCCCCACAATCAACTAATGAAAAACTGTTTTTT. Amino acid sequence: CASSPPQSTNEKLFF. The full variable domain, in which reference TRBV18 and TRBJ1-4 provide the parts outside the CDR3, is NAGVMQNPRHLVRRRGQEARLRCSPMKGHSHVYWYRQLPEEGLKFMVYLQKENIIDESGMPKERFSAEFPKEGPSILRIQQVVRGDSAAYFCASSPPQSTNEKLFFGSGTQLSVL.

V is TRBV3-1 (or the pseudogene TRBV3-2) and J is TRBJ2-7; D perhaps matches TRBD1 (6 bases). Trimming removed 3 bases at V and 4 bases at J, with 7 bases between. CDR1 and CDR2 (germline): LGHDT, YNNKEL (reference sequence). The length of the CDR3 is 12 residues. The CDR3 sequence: CASSHTGYEQYF. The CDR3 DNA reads TGTGCCAGCAGCCATACAGGGTACGAGCAGTACTTC.

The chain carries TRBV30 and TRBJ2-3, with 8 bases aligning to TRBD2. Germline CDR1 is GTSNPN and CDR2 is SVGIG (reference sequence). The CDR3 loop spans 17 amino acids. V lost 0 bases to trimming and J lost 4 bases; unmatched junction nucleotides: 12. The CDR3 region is CAWSVFSGGIYADTQYF. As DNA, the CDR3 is TGTGCCTGGAGTGTTTTTTCGGGAGGGATCTATGCAGATACGCAGTATTTT.

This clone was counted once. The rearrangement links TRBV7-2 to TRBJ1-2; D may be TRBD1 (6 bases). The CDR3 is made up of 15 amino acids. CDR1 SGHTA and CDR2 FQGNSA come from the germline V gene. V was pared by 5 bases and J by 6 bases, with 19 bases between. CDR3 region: CASSTLGGGRDGYTF. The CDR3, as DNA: TGTGCCAGCAGCACACTCGGCGGGGGGCGGGATGGCTACACCTTC.

The CDR3 DNA reads as TGCGCCAGCAGCCAAGAAGCATACAATGAGCAGTTCTTC. Residues: CASSQEAYNEQFF. The chain has TRBV4-3 and TRBJ2-1; no clear D gene. Trimming took off 0 bases at V and 4 bases at J, with 4 bases between the two ends. The CDR3 sequence is 13 residues long. The V gene's germline CDR1 is LGHNA and CDR2 YSLEER.

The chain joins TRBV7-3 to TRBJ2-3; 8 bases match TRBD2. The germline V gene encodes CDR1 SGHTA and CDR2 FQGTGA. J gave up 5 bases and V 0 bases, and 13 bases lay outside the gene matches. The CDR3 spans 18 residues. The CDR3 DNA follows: TGTGCCAGCAGCTTAACCGGCCGGGCGGGGGGCACCGGAGATACGCAGTATTTT. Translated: CASSLTGRAGGTGDTQYF.

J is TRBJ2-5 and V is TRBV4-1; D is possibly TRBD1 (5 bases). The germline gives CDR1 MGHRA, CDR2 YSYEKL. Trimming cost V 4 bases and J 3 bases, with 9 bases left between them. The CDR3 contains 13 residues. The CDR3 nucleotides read TGCGCCAGCAGCCTTCAGACAGAAGAGACCCAGTACTTC. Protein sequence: CASSLQTEETQYF.

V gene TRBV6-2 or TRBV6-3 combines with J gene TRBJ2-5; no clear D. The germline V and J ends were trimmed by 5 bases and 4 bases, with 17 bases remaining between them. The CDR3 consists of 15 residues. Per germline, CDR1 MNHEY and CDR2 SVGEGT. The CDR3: CASSPKTRVAETQYF. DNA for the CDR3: TGTGCCAGCAGTCCAAAGACCCGGGTCGCAGAGACCCAGTACTTC.

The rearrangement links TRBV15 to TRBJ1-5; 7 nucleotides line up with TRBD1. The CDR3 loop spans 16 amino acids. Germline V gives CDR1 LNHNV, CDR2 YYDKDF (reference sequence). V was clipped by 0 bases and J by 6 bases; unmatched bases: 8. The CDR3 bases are TGTGCCACCAGCAGAGATTTGGCAGGGGGTCCTCAGCCCCAGCATTTT. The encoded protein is CATSRDLAGGPQPQHF.

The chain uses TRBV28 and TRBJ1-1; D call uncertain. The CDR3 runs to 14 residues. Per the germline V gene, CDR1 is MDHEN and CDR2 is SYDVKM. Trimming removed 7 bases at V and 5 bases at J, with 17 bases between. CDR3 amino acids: CASTIRGSWTEAFF. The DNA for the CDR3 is TGTGCCAGCACTATTAGAGGGTCGTGGACTGAAGCTTTCTTT.

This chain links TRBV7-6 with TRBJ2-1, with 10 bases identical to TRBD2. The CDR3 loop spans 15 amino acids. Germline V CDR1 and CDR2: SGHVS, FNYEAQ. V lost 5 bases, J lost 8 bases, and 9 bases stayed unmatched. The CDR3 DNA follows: TGTGCCAGCAGCCCCAGCGGGGGGGCCTCGTATGAGCAGTTCTTC. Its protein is CASSPSGGASYEQFF.

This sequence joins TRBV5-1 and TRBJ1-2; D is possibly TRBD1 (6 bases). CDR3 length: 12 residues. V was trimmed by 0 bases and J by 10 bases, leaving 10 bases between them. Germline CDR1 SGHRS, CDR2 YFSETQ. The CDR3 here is CASSLGQATYTF. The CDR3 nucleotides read TGCGCCAGCAGCTTGGGACAGGCTACCTACACCTTC.

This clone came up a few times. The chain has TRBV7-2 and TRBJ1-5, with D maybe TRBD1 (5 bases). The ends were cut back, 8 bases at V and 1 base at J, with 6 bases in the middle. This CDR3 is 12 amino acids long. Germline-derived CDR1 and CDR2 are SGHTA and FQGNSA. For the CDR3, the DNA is TGTGCCAGCGGGGGGAGCAATCAGCCCCAGCATTTT. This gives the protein CASGGSNQPQHF.

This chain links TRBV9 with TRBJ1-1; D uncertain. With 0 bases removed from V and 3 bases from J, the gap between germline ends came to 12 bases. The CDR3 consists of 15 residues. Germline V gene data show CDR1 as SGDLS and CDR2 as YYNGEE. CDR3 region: CASSVEGSGHTEAFF. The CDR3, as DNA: TGTGCCAGCAGCGTAGAAGGCAGCGGACACACTGAAGCTTTCTTT.

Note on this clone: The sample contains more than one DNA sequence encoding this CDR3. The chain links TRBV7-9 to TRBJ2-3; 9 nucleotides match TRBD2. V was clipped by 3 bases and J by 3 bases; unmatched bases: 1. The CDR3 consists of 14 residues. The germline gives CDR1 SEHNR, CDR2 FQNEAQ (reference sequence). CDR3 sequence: CASSLAGGTDTQYF. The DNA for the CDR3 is TGTGCCAGCAGCTTGGCGGGGGGGACAGATACGCAGTATTTT.

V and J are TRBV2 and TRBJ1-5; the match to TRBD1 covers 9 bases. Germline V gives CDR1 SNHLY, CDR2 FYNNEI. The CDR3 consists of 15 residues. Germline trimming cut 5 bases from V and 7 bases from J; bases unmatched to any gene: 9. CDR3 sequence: CASSTGTGLLQPQHF. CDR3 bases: TGTGCCAGCAGTACCGGGACAGGGCTTCTACAGCCCCAGCATTTT. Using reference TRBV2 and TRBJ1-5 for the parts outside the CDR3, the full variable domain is EPEVTQTPSHQVTQMGQEVILRCVPISNHLYFYWYRQILGQKVEFLVSFYNNEISEKSEIFDDQFSVERPDGSNFTLKIRSTKLEDSAMYFCASSTGTGLLQPQHFGDGTRLSIL.